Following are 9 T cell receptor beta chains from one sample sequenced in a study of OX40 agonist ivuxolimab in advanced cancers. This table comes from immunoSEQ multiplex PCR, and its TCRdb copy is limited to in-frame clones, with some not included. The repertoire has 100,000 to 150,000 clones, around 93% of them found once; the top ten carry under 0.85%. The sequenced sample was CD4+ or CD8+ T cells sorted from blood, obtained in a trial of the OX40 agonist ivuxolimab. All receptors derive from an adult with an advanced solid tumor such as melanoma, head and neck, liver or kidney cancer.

The chain's CDR3 is CASSFIEGGEQYF. The CDR3 nucleotides are TGTGCCAGCAGCTTTATAGAAGGCGGGGAGCAGTACTTC. The chain is built from TRBV11-3 and TRBJ2-7; a weak D match, TRBD2 (5 bases). CDR3 length: 13 residues. Germline V gene sequence: CDR1 SGHNT, CDR2 YENEEA. Trimming took off 3 bases at V and 7 bases at J, with 13 bases between the two ends.

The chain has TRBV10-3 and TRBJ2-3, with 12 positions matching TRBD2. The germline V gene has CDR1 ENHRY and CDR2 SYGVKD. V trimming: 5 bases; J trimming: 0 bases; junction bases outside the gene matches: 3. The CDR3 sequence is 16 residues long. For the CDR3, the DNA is TGTGCCATCAGTACCGGGACTAGCGGGAGCACAGATACGCAGTATTTT. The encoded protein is CAISTGTSGSTDTQYF.

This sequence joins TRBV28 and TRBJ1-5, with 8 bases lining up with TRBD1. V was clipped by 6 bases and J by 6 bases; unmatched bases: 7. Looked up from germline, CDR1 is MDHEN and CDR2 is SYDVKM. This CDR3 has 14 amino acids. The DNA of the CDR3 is TGTGCCAGCAGAGGGACAGGCCCCTCTCAGCCCCAGCATTTT. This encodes CASRGTGPSQPQHF.

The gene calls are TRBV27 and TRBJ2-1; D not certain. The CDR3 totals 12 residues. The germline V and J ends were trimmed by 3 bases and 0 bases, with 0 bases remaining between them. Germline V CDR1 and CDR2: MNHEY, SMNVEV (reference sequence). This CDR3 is CASSFSYNEQFF. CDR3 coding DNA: TGTGCCAGCAGTTTCTCCTACAATGAGCAGTTCTTC.

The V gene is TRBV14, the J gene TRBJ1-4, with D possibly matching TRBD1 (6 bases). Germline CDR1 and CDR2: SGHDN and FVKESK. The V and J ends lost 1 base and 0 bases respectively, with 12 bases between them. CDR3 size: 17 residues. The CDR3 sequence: CASSQATGWATNEKLFF. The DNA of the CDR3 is TGTGCCAGCAGCCAAGCTACAGGGTGGGCAACTAATGAAAAACTGTTTTTT. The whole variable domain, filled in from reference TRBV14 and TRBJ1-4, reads EAGVTQFPSHSVIEKGQTVTLRCDPISGHDNLYWYRRVMGKEIKFLLHFVKESKQDESGMPNNRFLAERTGGTYSTLKVQPAELEDSGVYFCASSQATGWATNEKLFFGSGTQLSVL.

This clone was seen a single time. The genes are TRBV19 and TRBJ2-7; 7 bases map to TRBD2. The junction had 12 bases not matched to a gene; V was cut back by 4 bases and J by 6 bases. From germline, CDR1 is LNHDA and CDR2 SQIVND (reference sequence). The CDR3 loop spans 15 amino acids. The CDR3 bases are TGTGCCAGTAGTAGGGCTAGCGGAGCGCTACGCGAGCAGTACTTC. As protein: CASSRASGALREQYF.

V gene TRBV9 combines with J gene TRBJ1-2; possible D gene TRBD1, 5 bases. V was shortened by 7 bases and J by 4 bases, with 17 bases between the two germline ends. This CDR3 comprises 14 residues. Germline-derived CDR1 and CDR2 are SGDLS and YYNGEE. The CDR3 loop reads CASVPGGTPYGYTF. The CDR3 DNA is TGTGCCAGCGTCCCGGGGGGAACCCCCTATGGCTACACCTTC. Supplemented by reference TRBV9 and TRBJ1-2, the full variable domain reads DSGVTQTPKHLITATGQRVTLRCSPRSGDLSVYWYQQSLDQGLQFLIQYYNGEERAKGNILERFSAQQFPDLHSELNLSSLELGDSALYFCASVPGGTPYGYTFGSGTRLTVV.

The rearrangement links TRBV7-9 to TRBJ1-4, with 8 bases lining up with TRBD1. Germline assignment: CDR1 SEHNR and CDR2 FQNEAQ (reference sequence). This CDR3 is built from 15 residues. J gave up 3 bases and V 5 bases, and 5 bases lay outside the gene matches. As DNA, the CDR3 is TGTGCCAGCAGCCTACGGGACAGGCCTAATGAAAAACTGTTTTTT. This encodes CASSLRDRPNEKLFF.

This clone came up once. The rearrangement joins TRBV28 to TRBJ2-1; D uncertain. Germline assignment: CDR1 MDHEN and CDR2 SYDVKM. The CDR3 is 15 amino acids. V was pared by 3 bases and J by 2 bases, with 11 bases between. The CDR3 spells CASSLSRKAYNEQFF. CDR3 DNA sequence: TGTGCCAGCAGTTTGTCTAGGAAGGCCTACAATGAGCAGTTCTTC.